This TCR beta chain was recorded in a study of T cell repertoires in cytomegalovirus infection. As for the study in general: Public TCR beta signatures provided an indication of both CMV infection and a matching HLA type.

Germline lookup yields CDR1 MNHEY and CDR2 SVGEGT. The V gene lost 2 bases and the J gene lost 3 bases, with 4 bases spanning the gap. This CDR3 is built from 13 residues. Via MiXCR, TCRdb re-called the reads, giving one row per CDR3 protein. The data hold around 210,000 distinct CDR3 sequences, with roughly 6.5% observed a single time. The sample holds many counts of this clonotype. This chain joins TRBV6-2 or TRBV6-3 and TRBJ2-2; D call uncertain. This sequence was found in a human donor in good health (CMV status not recorded). Some clones in this sample may be carry-over from other donors' samples. The specimen was PBMCs. CDR3 in amino acids: CASSYRDTGELFF. Written as DNA, the CDR3 is TGTGCCAGCAGTTACAGGGACACCGGGGAGCTGTTTTTT.